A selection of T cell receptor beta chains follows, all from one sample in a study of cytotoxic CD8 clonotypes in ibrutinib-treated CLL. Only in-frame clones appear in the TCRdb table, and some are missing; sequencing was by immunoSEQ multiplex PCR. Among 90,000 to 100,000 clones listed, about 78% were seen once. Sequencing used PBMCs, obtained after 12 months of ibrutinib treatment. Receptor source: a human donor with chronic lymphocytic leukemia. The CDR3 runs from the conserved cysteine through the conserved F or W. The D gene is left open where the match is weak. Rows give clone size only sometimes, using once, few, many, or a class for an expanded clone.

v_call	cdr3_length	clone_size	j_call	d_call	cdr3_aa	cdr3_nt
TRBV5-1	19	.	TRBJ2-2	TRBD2	CASSSVPGLAGVDTGELFF	TGCGCCAGCAGCTCCGTCCCGGGACTAGCGGGGGTGGACACCGGGGAGCTGTTTTTT
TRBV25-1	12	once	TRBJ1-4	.	CASSVAREKLFF	TGTGCCAGCAGTGTCGCGAGGGAAAAACTGTTTTTT
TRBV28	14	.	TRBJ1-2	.	CASSSGVFNYGYTF	TGTGCCAGCAGTAGCGGGGTTTTTAACTATGGCTACACCTTC
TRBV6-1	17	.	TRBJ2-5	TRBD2	CASSEPGGLGSRETQYF	TGTGCCAGCAGTGAACCGGGGGGGCTCGGTAGTCGGGAGACCCAGTACTTC
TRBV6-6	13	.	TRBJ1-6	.	CASRSGVSSPLHF	TGTGCCAGCAGGTCAGGGGTCTCCTCACCCCTCCACTTT
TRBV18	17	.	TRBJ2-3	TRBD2	CASSPPLAGGRKDTQYF	TGTGCCAGCTCACCACCGCTAGCGGGGGGGCGGAAAGATACGCAGTATTTT
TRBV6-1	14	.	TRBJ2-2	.	CAQLQGGGTGELFF	TGTGCCCAACTCCAGGGGGGAGGGACCGGGGAGCTGTTTTTT
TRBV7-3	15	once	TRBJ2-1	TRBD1	CASSLSGTGAYEQFF	TGTGCCAGCAGCTTAAGCGGGACAGGGGCCTATGAGCAGTTCTTC
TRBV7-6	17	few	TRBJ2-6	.	CASSLAGTIGGANVLTF	TGTGCCAGCAGCTTAGCGGGCACCATCGGTGGGGCCAACGTCCTGACTTTC
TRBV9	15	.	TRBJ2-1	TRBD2	CASSKTSGGANEQFF	TGTGCCAGCAGCAAGACTAGCGGGGGGGCCAATGAGCAGTTCTTC
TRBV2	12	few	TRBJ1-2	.	CASRAGVYGYTF	TGTGCCAGCAGAGCAGGGGTCTATGGCTACACCTTC
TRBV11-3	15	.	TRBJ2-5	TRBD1	CASSLDGTGQETQYF	TGTGCCAGCAGCTTGGATGGGACAGGCCAAGAGACCCAGTACTTC
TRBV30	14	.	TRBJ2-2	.	CAWRTKRGGGELFF	TGTGCCTGGAGAACGAAACGGGGCGGAGGGGAGCTGTTTTTT
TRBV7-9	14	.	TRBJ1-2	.	CASSLGASVYGYTF	TGTGCCAGCAGCTTAGGGGCGTCGGTCTATGGCTACACCTTC
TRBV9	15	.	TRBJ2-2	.	CASSPTPANTGELFF	TGTGCCAGCAGCCCCACCCCGGCGAACACCGGGGAGCTGTTTTTT
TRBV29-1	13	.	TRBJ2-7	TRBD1	CSVDEGARKEQYF	TGCAGCGTTGATGAGGGGGCGAGGAAAGAGCAGTACTTC
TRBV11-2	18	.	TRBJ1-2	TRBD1	CASSLDGRTGPHRGGYTF	TGTGCCAGCAGCTTAGATGGTAGGACAGGGCCCCACCGCGGTGGCTACACCTTC
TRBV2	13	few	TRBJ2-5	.	CASNGALQETQYF	TGTGCCAGCAATGGGGCCCTACAAGAGACCCAGTACTTC
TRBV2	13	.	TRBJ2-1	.	CASIMRAYNEQFF	TGTGCCAGCATCATGAGAGCTTACAATGAGCAGTTCTTC
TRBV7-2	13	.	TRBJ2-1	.	CASSLDALGEQFF	TGTGCCAGCAGCTTAGACGCACTGGGTGAGCAGTTCTTC
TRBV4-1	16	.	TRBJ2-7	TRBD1	CASSQQPDRNTYEQYF	TGCGCCAGCAGCCAACAACCGGACAGGAACACCTACGAGCAGTACTTC
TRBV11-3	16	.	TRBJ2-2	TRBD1	CASSFRTGANTGELFF	TGTGCCAGCAGCTTCCGGACAGGGGCGAACACCGGGGAGCTGTTTTTT